One sample yielded the 11 T cell receptor beta chains listed below, sequenced in a study of blood T cell repertoires in COVID-19. Repertoires were generated with immunoSEQ multiplex PCR, while TCRdb's copy carries only in-frame clones and drops some. Of roughly 80,000 clones in the sample, roughly 87% were seen once. The material sequenced was peripheral blood. Receptor source: a woman over 75 with active or convalescent COVID-19.

The gene calls are TRBV5-6 and TRBJ2-3, with D perhaps matching TRBD2 (5 bases). CDR1 and CDR2 (germline): SGHDT, YYEEEE. The CDR3 covers 11 residues. V lost 6 bases and J 7 bases, leaving 9 bases between the germline ends. The CDR3 nucleotides read TGTGCCAGCACCCGGGGATATACGCAGTATTTT. This translates into CASTRGYTQYF. The variable domain in full, with the rest retrieved from reference TRBV5-6 and TRBJ2-3, is DAGVTQSPTHLIKTRGQQVTLRCSPKSGHDTVSWYQQALGQGPQFIFQYYEEEERQRGNFPDRFSGHQFPNYSSELNVNALLLGDSALYLCASTRGYTQYFGPGTRLTVL.

This chain joins TRBV7-2 and TRBJ2-7; TRBD1 matches 7 bases. J gave up 3 bases and V 5 bases, and 7 bases lay outside the gene matches. CDR3 length: 14 amino acids. CDR1 is SGHTA, CDR2 FQGNSA, per germline. The chain's CDR3 is CASSARAGGYEQYF. CDR3 coding DNA: TGTGCCAGCAGCGCCCGGGCAGGGGGCTACGAGCAGTACTTC.

V is TRBV7-3 and J is TRBJ2-7; 11 bases map to TRBD1. After removal of 3 bases from V and 2 bases from J, the junction contained 3 bases not matched to a gene. CDR1 is SGHTA, CDR2 FQGTGA, per germline. This CDR3 region has 15 residues. The CDR3 bases are TGTGCCAGCAGCTTTGGGACAGGGGGGCCCTACGAGCAGTACTTC. Translated, it gives CASSFGTGGPYEQYF.

The rearrangement uses TRBV28 and TRBJ1-6; the match to TRBD1 covers 8 bases. Germline CDR1 reads MDHEN; CDR2 reads SYDVKM. The trim removed 5 bases at V and 7 bases at J, leaving 7 bases unmatched. This CDR3 region has 15 residues. The CDR3 loop is CASSQDRGRNSPLHF. In nucleotides, the CDR3 is TGTGCCAGCAGTCAAGACAGGGGCCGGAATTCACCCCTCCACTTT.

The CDR3 sequence is CASRERGTTEAFF. The CDR3 DNA reads as TGCGCCAGCCGCGAGCGGGGAACTACTGAAGCTTTCTTT. The V and J genes are TRBV5-1 and TRBJ1-1; D gene unclear. Germline V CDR1 and CDR2: SGHRS, YFSETQ. This CDR3 is 13 amino acids long. The V gene lost 7 bases and the J gene lost 5 bases, with 15 bases spanning the gap.

V gene TRBV7-2 combines with J gene TRBJ2-3, with 8 bases matching TRBD2. Trimming took 5 bases from V and 1 from J; bases not matched to a gene: 8. Per germline, CDR1 SGHTA and CDR2 FQGNSA. The CDR3 is 16 amino acids. The CDR3 nucleotides read TGTGCCAGCAGCCCCTCTAGCGGGTTTGGCACAGATACGCAGTATTTT. This sequence encodes CASSPSSGFGTDTQYF.

V and J are TRBV30 and TRBJ1-2, with 7 bases fitting TRBD1. V gave up 2 bases and J gave up 4 bases; unmatched junction bases: 10. CDR3 size: 15 residues. CDR1 is GTSNPN and CDR2 is SVGIG in the germline V gene (reference sequence). Here the CDR3 DNA reads TGTGCCTGGAGTTACCCACAGGGGACACTCTATGGCTACACCTTC. As protein: CAWSYPQGTLYGYTF.

The chain is built from TRBV28 and TRBJ1-6, with 8 bases fitting TRBD1. Per germline, CDR1 MDHEN and CDR2 SYDVKM. CDR3 size: 15 residues. The V gene end was trimmed by 2 bases and the J gene end by 9 bases; junction bases not matched to a gene: 6. The chain's CDR3 is CASSLDTRGPSPLHF. CDR3 DNA sequence: TGTGCCAGCAGTTTAGATACCAGGGGGCCTTCACCCCTCCACTTT.

The chain recombines TRBV28 with TRBJ2-3; 8 positions agree with TRBD1. There are 15 residues in the CDR3. Germline V lookup: CDR1 MDHEN, CDR2 SYDVKM. After removal of 1 base from V and 10 bases from J, the junction contained 10 bases not matched to a gene. In nucleotides, the CDR3 is TGTGCCAGCAGTTTATTCGGACAGGGCGTGTACGCGCAGTATTTT. Amino acid sequence: CASSLFGQGVYAQYF.

The CDR3 sequence is CASSYGRSSYNEQFF. CDR3 DNA sequence: TGCGCCAGCAGCTACGGGAGGAGCTCCTACAATGAGCAGTTCTTC. This sequence joins TRBV5-1 and TRBJ2-1, with 7 bases that match TRBD2. V was pared by 3 bases and J by 0 bases, with 3 bases of the junction left unmatched. This CDR3 spans 15 amino acids. CDR1 and CDR2 (germline): SGHRS, YFSETQ.

The CDR3 is CSAMGSGAFF. DNA for the CDR3: TGCAGTGCTATGGGGTCAGGGGCTTTCTTT. The chain has TRBV20-1 and TRBJ1-1, with D possibly TRBD1 on 5 matching bases. Germline CDR1 and CDR2: DFQATT and SNEGSKA (reference sequence). With 4 bases removed from V and 11 bases from J, the gap between germline ends came to 11 bases. This CDR3 contains 10 residues.